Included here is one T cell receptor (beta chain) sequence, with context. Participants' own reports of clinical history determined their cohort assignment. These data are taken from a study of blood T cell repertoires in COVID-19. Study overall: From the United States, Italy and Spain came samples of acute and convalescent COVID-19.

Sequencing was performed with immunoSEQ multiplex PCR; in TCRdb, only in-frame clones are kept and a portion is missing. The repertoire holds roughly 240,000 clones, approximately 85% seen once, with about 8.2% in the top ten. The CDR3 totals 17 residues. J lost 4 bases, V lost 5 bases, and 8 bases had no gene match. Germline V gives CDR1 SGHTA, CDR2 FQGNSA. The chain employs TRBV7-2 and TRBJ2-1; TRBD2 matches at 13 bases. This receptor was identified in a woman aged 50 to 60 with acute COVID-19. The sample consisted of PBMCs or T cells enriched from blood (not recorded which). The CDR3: CASSPGTSGDVYNEQFF. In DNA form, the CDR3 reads TGTGCCAGCAGCCCCGGGACTAGCGGGGACGTGTACAATGAGCAGTTCTTC. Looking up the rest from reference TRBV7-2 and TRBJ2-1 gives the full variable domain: GAGVSQSPSNKVTEKGKDVELRCDPISGHTALYWYRQSLGQGLEFLIYFQGNSAPDKSGLPSDRFSAERTGGSVSTLTIQRTQQEDSAVYLCASSPGTSGDVYNEQFFGPGTRLTVL.